This T cell receptor (beta chain) came from a study of T cell responses to AZD1222 COVID-19 vaccine. Study-level information: Second-dose intervals near 4 or 12 weeks were combined.

Sequencing used immunoSEQ multiplex PCR; TCRdb keeps in-frame clones, though not all of them. The data contain some 150,000 clones, roughly nine tenths of them seen just once; the ten biggest clones take up 1.6%. Broader study findings: The study found vaccine-associated CD4 TCRs spanning spike, dominant at 160-218 and 743-854. Spike-specific TCRs gained breadth and depth after people received two AZD1222 doses. It should be noted that donors were predominantly white British and more often female, and clonal diversity was possibly underestimated.

Comment on this clone: Its antigen is still unknown.

Germline CDR1 reads LNHNV; CDR2 reads YYDKDF (reference sequence). Deletions cut 6 bases from V and 4 bases from J, with 12 bases between. This CDR3 has 14 amino acids. This material consisted of peripheral blood, taken on day 0 of AZD1222 vaccination. The rearrangement joins TRBV15 to TRBJ1-4, with D uncertain. The source is an adult in good health. The CDR3 DNA reads as TGTGCCACCAGGGTGTCGGTAAATAATGAAAAACTGTTTTTT. It translates to CATRVSVNNEKLFF.